Listed below are T cell receptor beta chains from one sample, sequenced in a study of blood T cell repertoires in COVID-19. Profiling relied on immunoSEQ multiplex PCR, and the TCRdb table lists in-frame clones only, not all of them. The sample holds about 250,000 clones, roughly 86% seen once. Sequences were obtained from peripheral blood. Receptor source: an elderly woman with COVID-19, enrolled during active disease. Each CDR3 is given with its conserved first and last residue. D genes are given only for firm matches. Not every row has a clone size; where given, it reads once, few, many or a size class.

TRBV28	NA	NA	TRBJ2-3	TGTGCCAGCAGTTTACAGGGGAGTCAAGATACGCAGTATTTT	CASSLQGSQDTQYF
TRBV5-1	NA	NA	TRBJ1-2	TGCGCCAGCAGCTCCGACAGCTATGGCTACACCTTC	CASSSDSYGYTF
TRBV28	NA	NA	TRBJ1-1	TGTGCCAGCATTCAGATGAACACTGAAGCTTTCTTT	CASIQMNTEAFF
TRBV9	NA	NA	TRBJ2-7	TGTGCCAGCAGCGTAGGTGGCAGGGTGATATACGAGCAGTACTTC	CASSVGGRVIYEQYF
TRBV19	NA	NA	TRBJ1-4	TGTGCCAGTAGTCTCGATTACGAAGCGGAAAAACTGTTTTTT	CASSLDYEAEKLFF
TRBV29-1	NA	NA	TRBJ1-1	TGCAGCGTTTCTTCGGGACACTTGAACACTGAAGCTTTCTTT	CSVSSGHLNTEAFF
TRBV9	NA	TRBD2	TRBJ2-3	TGTGCCAGCAGTCCCAGCGGGGTGGAGACAGATACGCAGTATTTT	CASSPSGVETDTQYF
TRBV9	NA	TRBD1	TRBJ1-3	TGTGCCAGCAGCGACAGGGGGGCCGCTGGAAACACCATATATTTT	CASSDRGAAGNTIYF
TRBV18	NA	NA	TRBJ2-1	TGTGCCAGCTCCTCACTGAGGGCGGGGAGAACTTACAATGAGCAGTTCTTC	CASSSLRAGRTYNEQFF
TRBV28	NA	TRBD1	TRBJ2-1	TGTGCCAGCAGTTCGGGACAGAACAATGAGCAGTTCTTC	CASSSGQNNEQFF
TRBV5-1	NA	TRBD2	TRBJ2-5	TGCGCCAGCAGCTTGGAGGTCGCGGGGGGGGAGACCCAGTACTTC	CASSLEVAGGETQYF
TRBV2	NA	NA	TRBJ1-2	TGTGCCAGCAGTGATTCCCCGAGGGGCTACACCTTC	CASSDSPRGYTF
TRBV27	NA	TRBD1	TRBJ2-7	TGTGCCAGCAGTTCGACCGGGACAGGGGGCAAGAAGCAGTACTTC	CASSSTGTGGKKQYF
TRBV18	NA	NA	TRBJ1-1	TGTGCCAGTTCCGACCAGGGGAGGAACACTGAAGCTTTCTTT	CASSDQGRNTEAFF
TRBV19	NA	NA	TRBJ1-3	TGTGCCAGTAGAATCGGACTCAGCTCTGGAAACACCATATATTTT	CASRIGLSSGNTIYF
TRBV7-6	NA	NA	TRBJ1-1	TGTGCCAGCAGCTTAGCTGGGGCTAGAACAGGGTCGACTGAAGCTTTCTTT	CASSLAGARTGSTEAFF
TRBV18	NA	NA	TRBJ1-1	TGTGCCAGCTCACCAACAGCACAGAACACTGAAGCTTTCTTT	CASSPTAQNTEAFF
TRBV19	NA	NA	TRBJ1-1	TGTGCCAGTCACACAGCCTTTTACACTGAAGCTTTCTTT	CASHTAFYTEAFF
TRBV27	NA	NA	TRBJ2-7	TGTGCCAGCAGTTTACGAGGGGCGGAGGGGCAGTACTTC	CASSLRGAEGQYF
TRBV7-2	NA	TRBD2	TRBJ2-1	TGTGCCAGCAGCTTAACCGGGACTAGCAATGAGCAGTTCTTC	CASSLTGTSNEQFF
TRBV5-5	NA	TRBD1	TRBJ2-1	TGTGCCAGCAGCTTGGGCGGGACAGGGCTCAATGAGCAGTTCTTC	CASSLGGTGLNEQFF
TRBV7-2	once	TRBD1	TRBJ1-3	TGTGCCAGCAGCGGTCGACAGGGGGCGCGTGGAAACACCATATATTTT	CASSGRQGARGNTIYF
TRBV5-5	NA	NA	TRBJ1-2	TGTGCCAGCAGCTTGGGGCAGTCAGAATACTATGGCTACACCTTC	CASSLGQSEYYGYTF
TRBV6-5	NA	TRBD1	TRBJ1-1	TGTGCCAGCAGTTACAGTGGGACAGGTGAAGCTTTCTTT	CASSYSGTGEAFF
TRBV19	once	NA	TRBJ2-6	TGTGCCAGTAGCCCGGGTACCAACGTCCTGACTTTC	CASSPGTNVLTF
TRBV6-5	NA	TRBD1	TRBJ1-2	TGTGCCAGCAGGCGACAGGGGGCGACCTATGGCTACACCTTC	CASRRQGATYGYTF
TRBV5-1	NA	NA	TRBJ2-5	TGCGCCAGCAGCTTGGAGGGGGGGCCTTCATACCAAGAGACCCAGTACTTC	CASSLEGGPSYQETQYF
TRBV12-5	NA	NA	TRBJ1-1	TGTGCTAGTGCCGAACAGGGTGCTGAAGCTTTCTTT	CASAEQGAEAFF
TRBV19	NA	TRBD1	TRBJ1-2	TGTGCCAGTATGGAGGGGGACAGACTCTACTATGGCTACACCTTC	CASMEGDRLYYGYTF
TRBV5-4	NA	TRBD1	TRBJ1-4	TGTGCCAGCAGCTTAAGACAGGGGGCTAATGAAAAACTGTTTTTT	CASSLRQGANEKLFF
TRBV6-5	NA	TRBD1	TRBJ1-2	TGTGCCAGCAGTTACTCGAGGGACAGGGCCTACACCTTC	CASSYSRDRAYTF
TRBV11-2	NA	TRBD2	TRBJ2-5	TGTGCCAGCAGCCCCCGGGGGATCCTAGCGGGGGATAAAGAGACCCAGTACTTC	CASSPRGILAGDKETQYF
TRBV7-9	NA	TRBD2	TRBJ2-1	TGTGCCAGCAGCTCTCTAGCGGGGGATTCCTACAATGAGCAGTTCTTC	CASSSLAGDSYNEQFF
TRBV28	NA	NA	TRBJ1-1	TGTGCCAGCAGAAGCCAACAGGGTTGGGGCACTGAAGCTTTCTTT	CASRSQQGWGTEAFF
TRBV27	NA	NA	TRBJ2-3	TGTGCCAGCAGTTCGAGTAAGGGGCGAAGCACAGATACGCAGTATTTT	CASSSSKGRSTDTQYF
TRBV4-1	NA	TRBD2	TRBJ2-2	TGCGCCAGCGGGCCGGGTTTGGCGGGGGAGGCCGGGGAGCTGTTTTTT	CASGPGLAGEAGELFF
TRBV28	NA	NA	TRBJ1-6	TGTGCCAGCAGTATCGCCCTCGGGTCGGTATATGATTCACCCCTCCACTTT	CASSIALGSVYDSPLHF